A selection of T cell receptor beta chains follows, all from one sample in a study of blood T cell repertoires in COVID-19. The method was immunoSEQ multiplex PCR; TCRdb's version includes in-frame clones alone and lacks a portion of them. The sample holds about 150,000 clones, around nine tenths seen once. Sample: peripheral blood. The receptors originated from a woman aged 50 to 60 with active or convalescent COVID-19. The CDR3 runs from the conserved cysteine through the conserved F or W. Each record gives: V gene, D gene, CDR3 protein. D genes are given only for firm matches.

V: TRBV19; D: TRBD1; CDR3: CASSIGPGQGVYGNQPQHF
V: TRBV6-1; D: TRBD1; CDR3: CASSEQGATEAFF
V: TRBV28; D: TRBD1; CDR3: CASGRDRGETQYF
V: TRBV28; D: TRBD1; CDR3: CASSLYGTGGSPLHF
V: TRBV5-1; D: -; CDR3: CASSLAGGRGAGELFF
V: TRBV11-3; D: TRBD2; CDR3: CASSSRLAGGNTGELFF
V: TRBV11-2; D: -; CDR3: CASSLGVSEAFF
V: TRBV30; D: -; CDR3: CAWSRDRPLLTYEQYF
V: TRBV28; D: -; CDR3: CASSSVSRDEQFF
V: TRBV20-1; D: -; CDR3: CSASLTQGYTEAFF